This entry describes one TCR beta chain. This CDR3 is 14 amino acids long. With V trimmed by 1 base and J by 8 bases, 6 bases remained unmatched. Looked up from germline, CDR1 is MDHEN and CDR2 is SYDVKM. This entry belongs to a study of blood T cell repertoires in COVID-19. In the study overall: Acute and convalescent COVID-19 specimens originated in the United States, Italy and Spain. T cells, B-cell-depleted T cells, or PBMCs provided the cDNA or gDNA that served as material.

How the authors handled the data: Scientists estimated how many nucleated cells there were by amplifying reference gene primers. Method: immunoSEQ multiplex PCR; TCRdb's copy keeps in-frame clones and lacks some. That table furnishes V, J and clone size, whereas the DNA furnished D and trimming. This sample carries about 86,000 clones, around 80% of them seen once, and the ten largest clones take 0.95% to 1.5%. Material for sequencing was peripheral blood. The receptor was derived from a woman at least 80 years old with acute or convalescent COVID-19. The J gene is TRBJ2-5, the V gene TRBV28, with 8 bases aligning to TRBD2. The CDR3 region has the DNA TGTGCCAGCAGTTTATTGGGGACTAGTCTAACCCAGTACTTC. Its translation is CASSLLGTSLTQYF.